These T cell receptor beta chains were read from a single sample in a study of siplizumab effects on memory and regulatory T cells. The method was immunoSEQ multiplex PCR; TCRdb's version includes in-frame clones alone and lacks a portion of them. The sample holds more than 85,000 clones, 92% seen once. The specimen was Tregs sorted from blood. The receptors here all came from a human donor in good health. Both conserved end residues are trimmed from each CDR3. A D gene is named only where the DNA matches it firmly.

-	TRBV21-1	TRBJ1-2	ASSKERGYT
-	TRBV10-3	TRBJ2-1	AISETGLSYNEQF
-	TRBV7-9	TRBJ1-3	ASSDTGTAGNTIY
-	TRBV5-4	TRBJ2-1	ASSLSQTRNEQF
TRBD1	TRBV14	TRBJ1-2	ASSEEGTGTYGYT
-	TRBV6-5	TRBJ1-5	ASSLQGWGQPQH
-	TRBV7-2	TRBJ1-1	ASSPQVDTEAF
TRBD2	TRBV7-2	TRBJ2-2	ASRRMASGNTGELF
-	TRBV5-1	TRBJ2-1	ASSLGGSTINEQF
TRBD1	TRBV5-6	TRBJ1-6	ASSLGQGYNSPLH
-	TRBV5-6	TRBJ1-1	ASSLRGRNTEAF
-	TRBV9	TRBJ1-4	ASTRGSTNEKLF
TRBD1	TRBV27	TRBJ1-1	ASSLTGYTEAF
-	TRBV6-5	TRBJ2-1	ASHGLTGSNEQF
TRBD1	TRBV4-1	TRBJ1-1	ASSRQGQLNTEAF
-	TRBV19	TRBJ1-2	ASSGGRGSYT
-	TRBV19	TRBJ2-4	ASSSGPASDIQY
-	TRBV7-3	TRBJ2-5	ASSLNRQETQY
-	TRBV11-3	TRBJ2-1	ASSLGILGNEQF
-	TRBV7-2	TRBJ2-7	ASSVGTYIYEQY
-	TRBV7-9	TRBJ1-2	ASSLVGGSGEANYGYT
-	TRBV7-7	TRBJ2-5	ASSLYEGAGQETQY
-	TRBV13	TRBJ2-3	ASSLKILLDTQY
TRBD2	TRBV5-1	TRBJ2-3	ASSLALTSGIWADTQY
TRBD2	TRBV6-4	TRBJ2-1	ASSLAGGYNEQF
-	TRBV5-5	TRBJ1-2	ASSPNQGPNFNYGYT
-	TRBV2	TRBJ1-1	ASRTTAGKTF
TRBD1	TRBV10-3	TRBJ1-2	AISGADRLYGYT
-	TRBV6-5	TRBJ1-1	ASSYATYTGNTEAF
-	TRBV7-9	TRBJ1-5	ASSFWDGYSNQPQH
TRBD1	TRBV5-1	TRBJ2-2	ASSLRTGRTGELF
TRBD2	TRBV5-1	TRBJ2-5	ASSPGGSGVETQY
-	TRBV2	TRBJ2-3	ASRTRTDTQY
TRBD2	TRBV5-1	TRBJ2-1	ASSLTLPLATEQF
-	TRBV6-1	TRBJ1-1	ASRWTVNTEAF
-	TRBV9	TRBJ2-1	ASSPRPNPPEQF
-	TRBV2	TRBJ2-3	ASRDNRDSSFTDTQY
-	TRBV7-8	TRBJ2-5	ASSFGQGETQY
-	TRBV19	TRBJ1-4	ASSIRGWGEKLF
TRBD1	TRBV6-1	TRBJ1-2	ASSKGDRAGGYT
TRBD1	TRBV7-9	TRBJ2-1	ASSREGGDEQF
-	TRBV2	TRBJ1-5	ASSEWRGVRQPQH
TRBD2	TRBV7-6	TRBJ2-5	ASSHGTSQETQY